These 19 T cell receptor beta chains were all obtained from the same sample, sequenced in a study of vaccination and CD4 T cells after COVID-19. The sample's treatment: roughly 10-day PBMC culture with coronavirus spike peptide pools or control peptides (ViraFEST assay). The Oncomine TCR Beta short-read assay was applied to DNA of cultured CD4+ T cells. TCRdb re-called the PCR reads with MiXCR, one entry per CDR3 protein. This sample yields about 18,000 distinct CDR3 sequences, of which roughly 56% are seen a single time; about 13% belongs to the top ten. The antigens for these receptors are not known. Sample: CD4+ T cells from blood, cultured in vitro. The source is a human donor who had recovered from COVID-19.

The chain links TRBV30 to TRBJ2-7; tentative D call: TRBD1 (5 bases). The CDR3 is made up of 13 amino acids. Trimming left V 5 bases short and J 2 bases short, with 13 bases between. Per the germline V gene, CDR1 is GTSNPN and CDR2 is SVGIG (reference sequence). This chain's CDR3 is CAWVRTRPYEQYF. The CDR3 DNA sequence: TGTGCCTGGGTAAGGACAAGGCCCTACGAGCAGTACTTC.

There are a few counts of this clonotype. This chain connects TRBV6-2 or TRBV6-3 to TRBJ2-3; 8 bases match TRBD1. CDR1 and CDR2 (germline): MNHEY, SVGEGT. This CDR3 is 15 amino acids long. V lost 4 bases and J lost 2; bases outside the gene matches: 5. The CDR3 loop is CASSSGQAYTDTQYF. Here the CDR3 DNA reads TGTGCCAGCAGTTCGGGACAGGCATACACAGATACGCAGTATTTT.

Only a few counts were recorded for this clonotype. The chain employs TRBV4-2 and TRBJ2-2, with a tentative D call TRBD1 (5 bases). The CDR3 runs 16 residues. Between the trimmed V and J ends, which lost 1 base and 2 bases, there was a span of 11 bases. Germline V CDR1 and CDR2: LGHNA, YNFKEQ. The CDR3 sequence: CASSQAGRANTGELFF. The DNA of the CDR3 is TGTGCCAGCAGCCAAGCAGGCAGGGCAAACACCGGGGAGCTGTTTTTT.

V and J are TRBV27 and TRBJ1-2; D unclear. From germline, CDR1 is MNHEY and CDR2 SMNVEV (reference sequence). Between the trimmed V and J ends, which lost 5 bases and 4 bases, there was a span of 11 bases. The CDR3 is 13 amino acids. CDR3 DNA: TGTGCCAGCAGTCCGAGACAAGGCTATGGCTACACCTTC. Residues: CASSPRQGYGYTF.

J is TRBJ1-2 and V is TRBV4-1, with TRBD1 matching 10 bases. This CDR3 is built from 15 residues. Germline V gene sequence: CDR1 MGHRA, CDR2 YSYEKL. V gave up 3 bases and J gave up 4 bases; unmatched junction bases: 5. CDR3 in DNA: TGCGCCAGCAGCCAGGGGGACAGGGGCCTCTATGGCTACACCTTC. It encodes CASSQGDRGLYGYTF.

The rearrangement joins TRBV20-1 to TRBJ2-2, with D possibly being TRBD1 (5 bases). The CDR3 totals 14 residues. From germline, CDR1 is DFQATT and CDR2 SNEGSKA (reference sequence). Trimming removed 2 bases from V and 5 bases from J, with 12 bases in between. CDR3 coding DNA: TGCAGTGCTAGACATAGGGGCCGGACCGGGGAGCTGTTTTTT. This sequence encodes CSARHRGRTGELFF.

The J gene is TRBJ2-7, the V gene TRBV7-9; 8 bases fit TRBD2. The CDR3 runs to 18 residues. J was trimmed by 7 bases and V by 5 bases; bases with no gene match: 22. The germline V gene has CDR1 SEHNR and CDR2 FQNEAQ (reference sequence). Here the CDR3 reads CASSPSLLPGLEGLEQYF. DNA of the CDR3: TGTGCCAGCAGCCCATCCCTTCTCCCGGGACTAGAGGGTTTGGAGCAGTACTTC. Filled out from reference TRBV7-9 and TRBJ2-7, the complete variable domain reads DTGVSQNPRHKITKRGQNVTFRCDPISEHNRLYWYRQTLGQGPEFLTYFQNEAQLEKSRLLSDRFSAERPKGSFSTLEIQRTEQGDSAMYLCASSPSLLPGLEGLEQYFGPGTRLTVT.

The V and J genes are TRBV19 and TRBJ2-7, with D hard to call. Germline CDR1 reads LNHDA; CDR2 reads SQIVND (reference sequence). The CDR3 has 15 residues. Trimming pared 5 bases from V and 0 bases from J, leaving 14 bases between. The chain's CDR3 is CASSPQPRSSYEQYF. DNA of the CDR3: TGTGCCAGTAGTCCTCAGCCCCGGAGCTCCTACGAGCAGTACTTC.

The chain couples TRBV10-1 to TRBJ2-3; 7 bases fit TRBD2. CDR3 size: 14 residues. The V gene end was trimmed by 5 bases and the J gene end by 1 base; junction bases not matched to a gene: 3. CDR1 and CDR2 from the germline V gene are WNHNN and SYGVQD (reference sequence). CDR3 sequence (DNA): TGCGCCAGCAGTTCCAGCGGGGGCACAGATACGCAGTATTTT. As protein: CASSSSGGTDTQYF.

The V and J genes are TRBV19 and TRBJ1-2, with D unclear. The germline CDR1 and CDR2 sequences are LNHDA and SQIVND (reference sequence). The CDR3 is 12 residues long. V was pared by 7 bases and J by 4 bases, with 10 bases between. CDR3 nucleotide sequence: TGTGCCAGTATGACGGGTCCCTATGGCTACACCTTC. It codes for CASMTGPYGYTF.

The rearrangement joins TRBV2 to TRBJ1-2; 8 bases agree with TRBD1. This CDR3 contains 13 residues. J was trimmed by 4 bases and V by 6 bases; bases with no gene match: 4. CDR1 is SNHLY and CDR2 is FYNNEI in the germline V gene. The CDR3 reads CASRGDRSYGYTF. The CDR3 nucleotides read TGTGCCAGCAGGGGGGACAGGAGCTATGGCTACACCTTC.

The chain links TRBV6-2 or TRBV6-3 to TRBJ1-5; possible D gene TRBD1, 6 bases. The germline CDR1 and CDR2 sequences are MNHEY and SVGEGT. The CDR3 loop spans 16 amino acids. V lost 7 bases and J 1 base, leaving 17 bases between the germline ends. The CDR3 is CASTRGGARSNQPQHF. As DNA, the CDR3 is TGTGCCAGCACAAGAGGGGGGGCGAGAAGCAATCAGCCCCAGCATTTT.

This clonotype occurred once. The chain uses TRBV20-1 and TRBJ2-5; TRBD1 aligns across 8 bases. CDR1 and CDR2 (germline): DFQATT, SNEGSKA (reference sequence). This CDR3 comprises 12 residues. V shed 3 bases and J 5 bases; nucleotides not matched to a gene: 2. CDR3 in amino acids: CSARTGDETQYF. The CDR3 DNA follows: TGCAGTGCTAGGACAGGGGACGAGACCCAGTACTTC.

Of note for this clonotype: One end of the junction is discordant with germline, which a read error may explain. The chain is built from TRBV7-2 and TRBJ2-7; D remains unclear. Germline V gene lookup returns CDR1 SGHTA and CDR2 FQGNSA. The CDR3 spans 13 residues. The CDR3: CASSLGRFNEQYF. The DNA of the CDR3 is TGTGCCAGCAGTTTAGGACGATTTAACGAGCAGTACTTC.

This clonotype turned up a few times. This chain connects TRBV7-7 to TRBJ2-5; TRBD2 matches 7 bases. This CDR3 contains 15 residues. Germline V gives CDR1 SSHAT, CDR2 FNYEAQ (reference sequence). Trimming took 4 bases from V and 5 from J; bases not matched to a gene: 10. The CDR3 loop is CASSSRAGIGETQYF. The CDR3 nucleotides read TGTGCCAGCAGCTCTAGAGCGGGGATCGGGGAGACCCAGTACTTC.

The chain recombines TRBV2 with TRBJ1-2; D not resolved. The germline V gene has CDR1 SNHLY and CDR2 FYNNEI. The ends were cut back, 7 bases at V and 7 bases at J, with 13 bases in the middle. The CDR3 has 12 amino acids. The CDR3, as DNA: TGTGCCAGCAAGCGAGAGGGCTCTGGCTACACCTTC. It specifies CASKREGSGYTF.

The CDR3 region has the DNA TGTGCCAGCAGTTCACCCCCCCAGGCAAGTTTGAACACTGAAGCTTTCTTT. Amino acid sequence: CASSSPPQASLNTEAFF. This chain uses TRBV5-4 with TRBJ1-1; no definite D call. The CDR3 length is 17 residues. CDR1 and CDR2 (germline): SGHNT, YYREEE (reference sequence). Trimming shortened V by 5 bases and J by 0 bases, and 20 bases separated the two germline ends. Variable domain in full (rest from reference TRBV5-4 and TRBJ1-1): ETGVTQSPTHLIKTRGQQVTLRCSSQSGHNTVSWYQQALGQGPQFIFQYYREEENGRGNFPPRFSGLQFPNYSSELNVNALELDDSALYLCASSSPPQASLNTEAFFGQGTRLTVV.

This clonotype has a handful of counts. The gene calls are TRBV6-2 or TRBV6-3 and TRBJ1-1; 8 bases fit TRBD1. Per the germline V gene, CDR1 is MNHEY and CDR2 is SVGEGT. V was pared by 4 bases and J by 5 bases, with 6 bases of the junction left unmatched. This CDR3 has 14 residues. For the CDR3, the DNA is TGTGCCAGCAGTTTAGGACAGGGAGGAACTGAAGCTTTCTTT. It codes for CASSLGQGGTEAFF.

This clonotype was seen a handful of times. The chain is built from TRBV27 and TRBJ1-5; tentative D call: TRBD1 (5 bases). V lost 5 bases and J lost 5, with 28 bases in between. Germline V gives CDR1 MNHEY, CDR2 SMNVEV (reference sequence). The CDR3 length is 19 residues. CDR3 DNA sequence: TGTGCCAGCAGTCCCCAAACTAGTGCCAGGGTGAGGTTAGATCAGCCCCAGCATTTT. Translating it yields CASSPQTSARVRLDQPQHF.